Below, one TCR beta chain is given with its context. This receptor's antigen is unknown. There are no base qualities to consult, and no much larger clone falls within one base. These data belong to a study of OX40 agonist ivuxolimab in advanced cancers. In terms of the full investigation: Ivuxolimab was an agonistic, fully human IgG2 monoclonal antibody directed against OX40 (CD134), a costimulatory receptor. Intravenous ivuxolimab was administered to patients every 2 weeks at six dose levels: 0.01, 0.1, 0.3, 1.5, 3 and 10 mg/kg. Among the approximately 54 dose-escalation patients, roughly 20 had hepatocellular carcinoma, approximately 15 melanoma, 9 renal cell carcinoma and 9 head and neck cancer. The dose-escalation cohort was roughly 83% male with a mean age of about 65 years, ranging from roughly 23 to 80. Patients were allowed to have had prior anti-PD-1, anti-PD-L1 or anti-CTLA-4 therapy, and approximately 40% of the dose-escalation patients had previously received checkpoint inhibitors. Three dose-escalation patients achieved partial responses, one with hepatocellular carcinoma and two with cutaneous melanoma. The point of sequencing TCRbeta in the periphery was to test whether ivuxolimab changed TCR sequence diversity and drove clonal T-cell expansion. The paper reports the monotherapy dose-escalation portion (N of about 52 patients) of the phase I ivuxolimab trial. General study outcomes and caveats: Low levels of normalized T-cell clonal expansion were also shown by some nonresponding patients. After ivuxolimab, expanded clones were on average more numerous among CD8+ T cells than among CD4+ T cells. At doses from 0.1 to 3.0 mg/kg, clonal expansion was seen in both CD4+ and CD8+ blood T cells between baseline and week 6. Antigen specificity was not determined for the clonally expanded peripheral T cells. In partial responders in the 0.1-3.0 mg/kg groups, normalized peripheral clonal expansion was found to be among the lowest, especially among CD8+ T cells.

For sequencing of the TCRbeta CDR3 region, genomic DNA was extracted from the sorted cells. TCRbeta CDR3 regions were sequenced using the immunoSEQ Assay. This immuneACCESS table, as held by TCRdb, lists in-frame sequences with V and J called but not all clones. Of the missing ones, under half trace to an unresolved V gene in checked studies; the others have no known cause. A total of roughly 93,000 clones appear in this sample, roughly four fifths of them only once. Roughly 6% of the sample belongs to the ten largest clones. The trial excluded patients who had a history of autoimmune disease or were on systemic immunosuppression. Peripheral blood for TCR sequencing was drawn from every dose cohort at baseline, at cycle 4 day 1 and at cycle 7 day 1. The samples were drawn from a first-in-human, open-label, multicenter phase I dose-escalation trial of ivuxolimab. Adults with locally advanced or metastatic head and neck squamous cell, hepatocellular, melanoma or renal cell carcinoma were enrolled in the trial. CD4+ and CD8+ T cells were sorted separately from peripheral blood before TCR sequencing.

Relative to germline, V is 3 bases shorter and J is 5 bases shorter, with 19 bases between their ends. The CDR3 measures 16 amino acids from cysteine to phenylalanine. Only the CDR3 DNA is retained, 48 bases long and in frame from the first base. The germline V gene yields SGHRS for CDR1 and YFSETQ for CDR2. The rearranged segments are TRBV5-1 and TRBJ2-3; TRBD2 is a possible D gene, resting on 6 matching bases. The sequence came from an adult with an advanced solid tumor such as melanoma, head and neck, liver or kidney cancer. This sample comprised CD4+ or CD8+ T cells sorted from blood, obtained in a trial of the OX40 agonist ivuxolimab. In nucleotide form, the sequence is TGCGCCAGCAGCTCCGAGACTATTGGGGGGATAGATACGCAGTATTTT. This codes for CASSSETIGGIDTQYF.